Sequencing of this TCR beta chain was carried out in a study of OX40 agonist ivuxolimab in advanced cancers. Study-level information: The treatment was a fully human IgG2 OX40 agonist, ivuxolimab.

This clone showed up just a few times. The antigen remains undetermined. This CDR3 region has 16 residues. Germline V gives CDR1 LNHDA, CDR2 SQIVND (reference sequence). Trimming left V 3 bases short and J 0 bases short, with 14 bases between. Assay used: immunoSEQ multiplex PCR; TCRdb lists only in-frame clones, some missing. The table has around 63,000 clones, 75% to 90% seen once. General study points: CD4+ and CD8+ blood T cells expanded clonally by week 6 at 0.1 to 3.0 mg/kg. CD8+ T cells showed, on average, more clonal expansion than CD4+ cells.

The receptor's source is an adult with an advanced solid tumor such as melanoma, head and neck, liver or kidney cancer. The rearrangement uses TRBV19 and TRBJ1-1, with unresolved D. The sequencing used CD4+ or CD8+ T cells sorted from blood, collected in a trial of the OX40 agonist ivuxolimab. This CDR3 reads CASSIGQARMNTEAFF. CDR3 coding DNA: TGTGCCAGTAGTATTGGGCAGGCCAGAATGAACACTGAAGCTTTCTTT.